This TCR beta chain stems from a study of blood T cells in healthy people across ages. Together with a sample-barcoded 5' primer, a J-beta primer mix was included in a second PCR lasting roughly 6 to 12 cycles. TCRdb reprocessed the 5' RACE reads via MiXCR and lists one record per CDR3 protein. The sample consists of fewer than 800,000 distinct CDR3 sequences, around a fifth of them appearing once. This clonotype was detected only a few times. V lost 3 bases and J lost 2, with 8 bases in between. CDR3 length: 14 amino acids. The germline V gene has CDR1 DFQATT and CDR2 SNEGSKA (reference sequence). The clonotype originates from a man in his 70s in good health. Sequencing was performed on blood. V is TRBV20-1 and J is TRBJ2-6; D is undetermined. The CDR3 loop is CSARTSPGANVLTF. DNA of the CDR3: TGCAGTGCTAGGACTTCCCCTGGGGCCAACGTCCTGACTTTC.